The clone carrying this T cell receptor (beta chain) was found a few times. Germline values: CDR1 MGHRA, CDR2 YSYEKL. J lost 5 bases, V lost 6 bases, and 8 bases had no gene match. The CDR3 consists of 15 residues. Investigators prepared the TCR beta libraries by applying iRepertoire HTBI primers and Arm-PCR of CDR3 regions. One entry per CDR3 protein, called by TCRdb with MiXCR from the multiplex PCR reads. The sample has 420,000 or so distinct CDR3 sequences, roughly 17% seen once. The time point is: newly diagnosed GD, antithyroid drugs for less than 3 months. Generation of the TCR library employed RNA extracted from PBMCs. These data belong to a study of regulatory T cells in long-lasting Graves disease. In addition, the sample was reused for a study of T cells in Graves' hyperthyroidism and ophthalmopathy. That source adds: Over 18 months, lack of ophthalmopathy progression marked Graves' hyperthyroidism as stable.

The rearrangement joins TRBV4-1 to TRBJ2-3; TRBD2 matches at 10 bases. The sequences come from peripheral blood mononuclear cells (PBMCs), collected at new diagnosis, from a patient treated with antithyroid drugs. The sequence came from a woman between 18 and 30 years old with Graves disease. In DNA form, the CDR3 reads TGCGCCAGCAGTTTCAGCGGGAGGGCCGTAGATACGCAGTATTTT. Translation gives CASSFSGRAVDTQYF.